This TCR beta chain was captured in a study of T cell clonotyping in hematopoietic cell transplantation. The ends were cut back, 1 base at V and 5 bases at J, with 11 bases in the middle. CDR1 is SGHVS and CDR2 is FNYEAQ in the germline V gene. CDR3 length: 14 amino acids. Study-wide findings and caveats: Recipient TCR diversity dropped after transplant; expanded clonotypes rose from day 30 to 180.

Assay used: immunoSEQ multiplex PCR; TCRdb lists only in-frame clones, some missing. The table shows about 5,000 clones, with roughly 91% occurring only once. Blood collection times were about day -28 and days 30, 100, 180 posttransplant. As for this clone: What it binds is unknown. Distinct nucleotide sequences in the sample also encode this CDR3.

The sequence came from a female patient aged 45-65 years who had an allogeneic stem cell transplant from a related donor, so the T cells may come from the graft donor. Some clones in this sample may be carry-over from other donors' samples. The sequencing used peripheral blood mononuclear cells, collected 100 days after allogeneic stem cell transplant. V gene TRBV7-6 combines with J gene TRBJ1-2, with D tentatively TRBD1 (5 bases). CDR3 loop: CASSLDRGLYGYTF. The CDR3 coding sequence is TGTGCCAGCAGCTTAGATAGGGGCCTGTATGGCTACACCTTC.